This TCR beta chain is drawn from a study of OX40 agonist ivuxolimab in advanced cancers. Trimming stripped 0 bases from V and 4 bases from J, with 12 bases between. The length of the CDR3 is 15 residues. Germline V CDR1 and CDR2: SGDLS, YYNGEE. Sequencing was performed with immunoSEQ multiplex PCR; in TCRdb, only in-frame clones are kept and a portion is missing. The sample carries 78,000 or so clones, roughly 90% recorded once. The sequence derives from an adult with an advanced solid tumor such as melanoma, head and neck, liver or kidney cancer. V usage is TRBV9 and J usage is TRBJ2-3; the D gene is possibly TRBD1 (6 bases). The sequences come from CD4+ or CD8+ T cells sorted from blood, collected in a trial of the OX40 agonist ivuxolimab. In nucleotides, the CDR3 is TGTGCCAGCAGCGTAGAGGGGACACAATCAGATACGCAGTATTTT. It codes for CASSVEGTQSDTQYF.